These T cell receptor beta chains were read from a single sample in a study of shared clonotypes between healthy human individuals. This table comes from immunoSEQ multiplex PCR, and its TCRdb copy is limited to in-frame clones, with some not included. This table has around 600,000 clones, about 98% appearing once. The source material was naive CD8+ T cells sorted from blood. The receptors were gathered from a man in his thirties or forties in good health. CDR3s include the opening cysteine and the closing phenylalanine or tryptophan. D genes are given only for firm matches. Not all rows give a size; the values are once, few, many and, for expanded clones, a class.

-	TRBJ2-7	TRBV4-1	-	CASSPPLVEEQYF	TGCGCCAGCAGCCCCCCCCTAGTGGAAGAGCAGTACTTC
-	TRBJ2-7	TRBV4-1	once	CASSQEDGIYEQYF	TGCGCCAGCAGCCAAGAGGACGGGATCTACGAGCAGTACTTC
-	TRBJ2-7	TRBV12-2	-	CASRQDRQGRLAGSYEQYF	TGTGCAAGTCGCCAGGACCGACAGGGTCGGCTAGCGGGAAGCTACGAGCAGTACTTC
-	TRBJ2-3	TRBV4-3	-	CASSQDLGPPTDTQYF	TGCGCCAGCAGCCAAGATCTTGGGCCACCCACAGATACGCAGTATTTT
TRBD1	TRBJ2-7	TRBV5-4	-	CASSLEDRPYEQYF	TGTGCCAGCAGCTTGGAGGACAGGCCCTACGAGCAGTACTTC
TRBD2	TRBJ2-7	TRBV5-6	-	CASVSGSSAYEQYF	TGTGCCAGCGTCAGCGGGAGCTCCGCCTACGAGCAGTACTTC
-	TRBJ2-3	TRBV28	-	CASSFRSTDTQYF	TGTGCCAGCAGTTTTCGGAGCACAGATACGCAGTATTTT
-	TRBJ2-7	TRBV5-4	-	CASSFRDAAYEQYF	TGTGCCAGCAGTTTCCGGGACGCGGCCTACGAGCAGTACTTC
TRBD1	TRBJ2-7	TRBV14	-	CASSPLFTGTGGTYEQYF	TGTGCCAGCAGCCCCCTTTTTACCGGGACAGGGGGGACCTACGAGCAGTACTTC
-	TRBJ2-6	TRBV27	-	CASSGANVLTF	TGTGCCAGCTCTGGGGCCAACGTCCTGACTTTC
-	TRBJ2-7	TRBV27	few	CASSLSIAPRQVHYEQYF	TGTGCCAGCAGTTTATCTATCGCCCCGCGACAGGTTCACTACGAGCAGTACTTC
TRBD1	TRBJ1-1	TRBV7-8	-	CASSASGTGKEAFF	TGTGCCAGCAGCGCCTCCGGGACAGGGAAGGAAGCTTTCTTT
-	TRBJ1-2	TRBV9	-	CASSVDGRRGRVGYTF	TGTGCCAGCAGCGTAGACGGCCGCCGGGGCCGGGTTGGCTACACCTTC
-	TRBJ2-7	TRBV7-2	-	CASSLALGQYEQYF	TGTGCCAGCAGCTTAGCTCTCGGACAGTACGAGCAGTACTTC
-	TRBJ1-1	TRBV4-1	-	CASSQVGGDGTEAFF	TGCGCCAGCAGCCAAGTGGGCGGGGATGGTACTGAAGCTTTCTTT
TRBD1	TRBJ1-5	TRBV19	-	CASSPGTGRNQPQHF	TGTGCCAGTAGCCCTGGGACAGGGCGAAATCAGCCCCAGCATTTT
-	TRBJ2-1	TRBV27	-	CASSLSSGDSYNEQFF	TGTGCCAGCAGTTTATCATCAGGGGACTCCTACAATGAGCAGTTCTTC
TRBD2	TRBJ2-1	TRBV7-2	-	CASSLAPSGRDEQFF	TGTGCCAGCAGCTTAGCGCCTAGCGGGAGGGATGAGCAGTTCTTC
TRBD1	TRBJ1-4	TRBV7-2	-	CASSLDRSEKLFF	TGTGCCAGCAGTCTGGACAGGTCGGAAAAACTGTTTTTT
-	TRBJ2-5	TRBV27	-	CASSLLGEDETQYF	TGTGCCAGCAGTTTATTAGGGGAAGACGAGACCCAGTACTTC
-	TRBJ2-1	TRBV9	-	CASSPGGLRNEQFF	TGTGCCAGCAGCCCAGGAGGGTTAAGAAATGAGCAGTTCTTC
-	TRBJ1-5	TRBV28	-	CASSLGAEGNQPQHF	TGTGCCAGCAGCCTAGGGGCGGAAGGCAATCAGCCCCAGCATTTT
-	TRBJ2-7	TRBV14	-	CASSQVGAGEQYF	TGTGCCAGCAGCCAAGTTGGGGCCGGCGAGCAGTACTTC
TRBD1	TRBJ2-7	TRBV6-5	-	CASSGTGDEQYF	TGTGCCAGCAGTGGGACAGGGGACGAGCAGTACTTC
-	TRBJ2-7	TRBV10-3	-	CASGDNESYEQYF	TGTGCATCCGGGGACAACGAATCCTACGAGCAGTACTTC
-	TRBJ1-1	TRBV5-1	-	CASNTGRMNTEAFF	TGCGCCAGCAATACGGGACGGATGAACACTGAAGCTTTCTTT
-	TRBJ2-5	TRBV10-3	-	CAINDGQNQETQYF	TGTGCCATCAATGATGGACAGAACCAAGAGACCCAGTACTTC
-	TRBJ2-7	TRBV7-9	-	CASSHSSTNYEQYF	TGTGCCAGCAGCCATTCCTCGACAAACTACGAGCAGTACTTC
TRBD2	TRBJ2-1	TRBV2	-	CASSSGTSGYNEQFF	TGTGCCAGCAGCTCCGGGACTAGCGGATACAATGAGCAGTTCTTC
-	TRBJ2-5	TRBV15	-	CATSIPPATQYF	TGTGCCACCAGCATCCCCCCGGCGACCCAGTACTTC
TRBD1	TRBJ2-1	TRBV7-9	-	CASSFSETGLRDEQFF	TGTGCCAGCAGCTTTTCGGAGACAGGGTTGCGGGATGAGCAGTTCTTC
-	TRBJ2-7	TRBV28	-	CASNWGGQIYEQYF	TGTGCCAGCAACTGGGGTGGACAGATCTACGAGCAGTACTTC
-	TRBJ2-2	TRBV18	-	CASSPDLWGYTGELFF	TGTGCCAGCTCACCAGACCTTTGGGGATACACCGGGGAGCTGTTTTTT
-	TRBJ2-7	TRBV13	-	CASSLGDDYEQYF	TGTGCCAGCAGCTTAGGGGACGACTACGAGCAGTACTTC
-	TRBJ2-7	TRBV1	-	CTSSQDGLGGVAPFNYEQYF	TGCACCAGCAGCCAAGACGGGTTAGGGGGAGTGGCACCCTTTAACTACGAGCAGTACTTC
TRBD1	TRBJ2-3	TRBV9	-	CASSADRGSQYF	TGTGCCAGCAGCGCAGACAGGGGTTCGCAGTATTTT
TRBD1	TRBJ1-2	TRBV15	-	CATSGGQGFGYGYTF	TGTGCCACCAGCGGAGGACAGGGTTTTGGCTATGGCTACACCTTC
-	TRBJ2-5	TRBV28	-	CASSLGRGNQETQYF	TGTGCCAGCAGTTTGGGCAGGGGCAACCAAGAGACCCAGTACTTC
-	TRBJ2-7	TRBV9	-	CASSVEPSVYEQYF	TGTGCCAGCAGCGTAGAACCTTCTGTCTACGAGCAGTACTTC
-	TRBJ2-7	TRBV5-1	once	CASSPHPPEQYF	TGCGCCAGCAGCCCACACCCCCCCGAGCAGTACTTC
-	TRBJ2-7	TRBV5-4	-	CASSPSSYEQYF	TGTGCCAGCAGCCCGAGCTCCTACGAGCAGTACTTC
TRBD2	TRBJ2-1	TRBV5-1	-	CASSLAAGGPRDEQFF	TGCGCCAGCAGCTTGGCCGCGGGAGGGCCTCGCGATGAGCAGTTCTTC
-	TRBJ2-2	TRBV27	once	CASSPSGGIYTGELFF	TGTGCCAGCAGTCCGAGCGGAGGGATCTACACCGGGGAGCTGTTTTTT
TRBD2	TRBJ2-1	TRBV2	-	CASNPAGGGNEQFF	TGTGCCAGCAATCCAGCGGGAGGGGGCAATGAGCAGTTCTTC
-	TRBJ1-1	TRBV6-5	-	CASSPRYMNTEAFF	TGTGCCAGCAGTCCCCGGTACATGAACACTGAAGCTTTCTTT
-	TRBJ2-7	TRBV7-9	-	CASSLGPGEEIYEQYF	TGTGCCAGCAGCTTAGGGCCCGGGGAGGAAATCTACGAGCAGTACTTC